Shown below are 31 T cell receptor beta chains from a single sample sequenced in a study of cytomegalovirus exposure and HLA in healthy donors. Here immunoSEQ multiplex PCR was the method, and the copy in TCRdb shows in-frame clones only, minus some. The table includes 100,000 or so clones, about 85% detected once. The sample consisted of PBMCs. The receptors here all came from a man between 18 and 35 years old in good health and CMV-seropositive.

The rearrangement uses TRBV9 and TRBJ1-1; D perhaps matches TRBD1 (6 bases). Germline V lookup: CDR1 SGDLS, CDR2 YYNGEE. V lost 3 bases and J 1 base, leaving 10 bases between the germline ends. The CDR3 runs 14 residues. The CDR3, as DNA: TGTGCCAGCAGCGCACAGGGCCGGAACACTGAAGCTTTCTTT. Translation gives CASSAQGRNTEAFF.

The rearrangement joins TRBV6-1 to TRBJ2-6; possible D gene TRBD2, 6 bases. V was clipped by 3 bases and J by 0 bases, with 21 bases between them. The germline gives CDR1 MNHNS, CDR2 SASEGT. The CDR3 totals 20 residues. The CDR3 protein is CASSDHLNSGWTSGANVLTF. CDR3 nucleotides: TGTGCCAGCAGTGATCACCTTAATAGCGGCTGGACCTCTGGGGCCAACGTCCTGACTTTC.

This chain links TRBV6-5 with TRBJ1-2; no clear D. V shed 5 bases and J shed 4 bases, with 17 bases lying between them. Germline values: CDR1 MNHEY, CDR2 SVGAGI. The CDR3 contains 15 residues. The CDR3 reads CASSTLDGLPYGYTF. CDR3 coding DNA: TGTGCCAGCAGTACCCTTGACGGACTACCCTATGGCTACACCTTC.

V usage is TRBV12-5 and J usage is TRBJ2-5, with a possible D match to TRBD1 (5 bases). V shed 2 bases and J shed 5 bases, with 9 bases lying between them. CDR1 and CDR2 (germline): LGHNT, FRNRAP. This CDR3 has 13 amino acids. The CDR3 DNA sequence: TGTGCTAGTGGTTTGTGGGGCGTGGAGACCCAGTACTTC. Residues: CASGLWGVETQYF. Using reference TRBV12-5 and TRBJ2-5 for the parts outside the CDR3, the full variable domain is DARVTQTPRHKVTEMGQEVTMRCQPILGHNTVFWYRQTMMQGLELLAYFRNRAPLDDSGMPKDRFSAEMPDATLATLKIQPSEPRDSAVYFCASGLWGVETQYFGPGTRLLVL.

The chain has TRBV28 and TRBJ2-7; 10 bases match TRBD1. Germline loops: CDR1 MDHEN, CDR2 SYDVKM. Trimming removed 6 bases from V and 1 base from J; junction bases left unmatched: 3. This CDR3 spans 14 amino acids. CDR3: CASRGTGESYEQYV. The CDR3 DNA sequence: TGTGCCAGCAGGGGGACAGGGGAATCCTACGAGCAGTACGTC.

This clone appeared once. This chain connects TRBV5-1 to TRBJ2-1; perhaps TRBD2 as D (6 bases). Germline V lookup: CDR1 SGHRS, CDR2 YFSETQ. The CDR3 totals 15 residues. V was trimmed by 3 bases and J by 1 base, leaving 11 bases between them. CDR3: CASSSTRGSYNEQFF. DNA for the CDR3: TGCGCCAGCAGCTCGACTAGAGGATCCTACAATGAGCAGTTCTTC.

The chain has TRBV6-6 and TRBJ2-3; D is unresolved. Germline V gene data show CDR1 as MNHNY and CDR2 as SVGAGI (reference sequence). The V gene lost 2 bases and the J gene lost 6 bases, with 12 bases spanning the gap. This CDR3 spans 14 amino acids. The CDR3 sequence is CASSYETPRDTQYF. CDR3 nucleotide sequence: TGTGCCAGCAGTTACGAAACACCCAGGGATACGCAGTATTTT.

This rearrangement joins TRBV11-2 to TRBJ2-2, with unresolved D. Germline V gives CDR1 SGHAT, CDR2 FQNNGV. Trimming took 5 bases from V and 4 from J, leaving 17 bases between them. This CDR3 is 16 amino acids long. CDR3 DNA: TGTGCCAGCAGCCCCCCCCTGCGGAGACTCACCGGGGAGCTGTTTTTT. This sequence encodes CASSPPLRRLTGELFF.

V is TRBV28 and J is TRBJ1-2; 7 nucleotides line up with TRBD1. The CDR3 sequence is 13 residues long. In germline, CDR1 is MDHEN, CDR2 SYDVKM. Trimming at V came to 6 bases and at J to 5 bases, leaving 6 bases not matched to a gene. CDR3 in DNA: TGTGCCAGCAGCCCAGGGGGGATGTATGGCTACACCTTC. Its protein product is CASSPGGMYGYTF.

This clone was seen just once. This rearrangement joins TRBV28 to TRBJ2-7, with 8 bases matching TRBD1. CDR3 size: 15 residues. CDR1 MDHEN and CDR2 SYDVKM come from the germline V gene. V dropped 6 bases and J dropped 0; count of bases not matched to a gene: 7. The CDR3 DNA follows: TGTGCCAGCAGGGCCAGACAGGGGAGCTCCTACGAGCAGTACTTC. Translating gives CASRARQGSSYEQYF.

The rearrangement links TRBV10-3 to TRBJ1-5, with 7 bases that match TRBD1. The germline gives CDR1 ENHRY, CDR2 SYGVKD. CDR3 size: 16 residues. Trimming took 10 bases from V and 1 from J; bases not matched to a gene: 13. The CDR3 spells CATRDHRQGSNQPQHF. CDR3 bases: TGTGCCACACGCGACCATCGACAGGGAAGCAATCAGCCCCAGCATTTT.

V and J are TRBV7-6 and TRBJ1-4; 8 nucleotides agree with TRBD1. Germline V gene data show CDR1 as SGHVS and CDR2 as FNYEAQ. The CDR3 has 14 residues. Losses at the gene ends were 4 bases for V and 8 bases for J; bases not matched to a gene: 6. DNA for the CDR3: TGTGCCAGCAGCTCCCGGGACAGGCGGGAAAAACTGTTTTTT. Translated, it gives CASSSRDRREKLFF.

The gene calls are TRBV9 and TRBJ2-1, with 8 nucleotides matching TRBD2. CDR1 SGDLS and CDR2 YYNGEE come from the germline V gene. The CDR3 runs to 17 residues. Losses at the gene ends were 0 bases for V and 5 bases for J; bases not matched to a gene: 10. The CDR3 loop is CASSVARAGAGDNEQFF. CDR3 bases: TGTGCCAGCAGCGTAGCGCGAGCGGGAGCCGGCGACAATGAGCAGTTCTTC.

The chain couples TRBV7-2 to TRBJ1-1, with 7 bases fitting TRBD1. The CDR3 sequence is 14 residues long. Germline V gene data show CDR1 as SGHTA and CDR2 as FQGNSA. Trimming removed 6 bases from V and 0 bases from J; junction bases left unmatched: 4. CDR3 in DNA: TGTGCCAGCAGACCGGGACAGATGAACACTGAAGCTTTCTTT. Protein: CASRPGQMNTEAFF.

The rearrangement uses TRBV28 and TRBJ2-5; 9 bases are a match to TRBD2. The junction had 5 bases not matched to a gene; V was cut back by 5 bases and J by 4 bases. Germline V gene sequence: CDR1 MDHEN, CDR2 SYDVKM. The CDR3 runs to 14 residues. As DNA, the CDR3 is TGTGCCAGCAGTCTTAGCGGGAGTGGAGAGACCCAGTACTTC. Amino acid sequence: CASSLSGSGETQYF.

The chain employs TRBV10-3 and TRBJ2-6; 9 nucleotides match TRBD1. V lost 5 bases and J lost 0; bases outside the gene matches: 5. The germline V gene encodes CDR1 ENHRY and CDR2 SYGVKD. CDR3 length: 17 residues. This CDR3 reads CAISPGTGPSGANVLTF. The DNA for the CDR3 is TGTGCCATCAGTCCCGGGACAGGGCCCTCTGGGGCCAACGTCCTGACTTTC.

The chain joins TRBV9 to TRBJ1-1, with 9 bases fitting TRBD1. The CDR3 spans 14 residues. After removal of 3 bases from V and 5 bases from J, the junction contained 5 bases not matched to a gene. The germline V gene has CDR1 SGDLS and CDR2 YYNGEE. The DNA of the CDR3 is TGTGCCAGCAGCGCCCAGACAGGGGGAACTGAAGCTTTCTTT. Its translation: CASSAQTGGTEAFF.

The sample holds many counts of this clone. This sequence joins TRBV7-6 and TRBJ2-2, with a tentative D call TRBD2 (5 bases). This CDR3 region has 15 residues. V was shortened by 5 bases and J by 7 bases, with 17 bases between the two germline ends. Germline CDR1 and CDR2: SGHVS and FNYEAQ. CDR3 in amino acids: CASSARAEPGGELFF. As DNA, the CDR3 is TGTGCCAGCAGCGCGAGGGCGGAGCCAGGCGGGGAGCTGTTTTTT.

V usage is TRBV29-1 and J usage is TRBJ1-2; 8 nucleotides agree with TRBD1. This CDR3 spans 14 amino acids. Germline lookup yields CDR1 SQVTM and CDR2 ANQGSEA. Losses at the gene ends were 1 base for V and 8 bases for J; bases not matched to a gene: 9. CDR3: CSVEGADRAGGYTF. CDR3 in DNA: TGCAGCGTTGAAGGCGCGGACAGGGCGGGAGGCTACACCTTC.

CDR3 residues: CASSLSYEQYF. The CDR3 DNA reads TGTGCCAGCAGTCTTTCCTACGAGCAGTACTTC. The rearrangement uses TRBV2 and TRBJ2-7; D uncertain. From germline, CDR1 is SNHLY and CDR2 FYNNEI. V lost 5 bases and J lost 1, with 3 bases in between. This CDR3 spans 11 amino acids.

This chain connects TRBV27 to TRBJ2-1; D may be TRBD1 (6 bases). The CDR3 sequence is 13 residues long. The V end lost 5 bases, the J end lost 6 bases, and 11 bases lay between the germline ends. The V gene's germline CDR1 is MNHEY and CDR2 SMNVEV (reference sequence). The CDR3 nucleotides are TGTGCCAGCAGTCCTGGCAGGGGCAATGAGCAGTTCTTC. Its protein product is CASSPGRGNEQFF.

The chain combines TRBV5-6 with TRBJ2-2; D uncertain. V was shortened by 0 bases and J by 0 bases, with 15 bases between the two germline ends. This CDR3 region has 18 residues. CDR1 is SGHDT, CDR2 YYEEEE, per germline. CDR3 nucleotides: TGTGCCAGCAGCTTGGTGGCACCTAGAACTGCGAACACCGGGGAGCTGTTTTTT. The encoded protein is CASSLVAPRTANTGELFF.

The V and J genes are TRBV10-3 and TRBJ2-5; D call uncertain. This CDR3 is built from 11 residues. V lost 10 bases, J lost 3 bases, and 9 bases lay in between. Germline V gene data show CDR1 as ENHRY and CDR2 as SYGVKD. DNA of the CDR3: TGTGCCACCTATAATAAAGAGACCCAGTACTTC. This translates into CATYNKETQYF.

In nucleotides, the CDR3 is TGCGCCAGCAGCCCCGACAGTTGGGGAGCCAACGTCCTGACTTTC. It yields the protein CASSPDSWGANVLTF. The gene calls are TRBV5-1 and TRBJ2-6; perhaps TRBD1 as D (5 bases). The CDR3 consists of 15 residues. The germline V and J ends were trimmed by 4 bases and 7 bases, with 15 bases remaining between them. The germline V gene encodes CDR1 SGHRS and CDR2 YFSETQ. Full variable domain (missing parts from reference TRBV5-1 and TRBJ2-6): KAGVTQTPRYLIKTRGQQVTLSCSPISGHRSVSWYQQTPGQGLQFLFEYFSETQRNKGNFPGRFSGRQFSNSRSEMNVSTLELGDSALYLCASSPDSWGANVLTFGAGSRLTVL.

The chain links TRBV2 to TRBJ1-1; D is unclear. V lost 7 bases, J lost 6 bases, and 12 bases lay in between. Germline lookup yields CDR1 SNHLY and CDR2 FYNNEI. This CDR3 is built from 12 residues. Here the CDR3 DNA reads TGTGCCAGCACGCCGGGGAGCCCTGAAGCTTTCTTT. Translating gives CASTPGSPEAFF.

The genes are TRBV28 and TRBJ1-4, with 8 bases matching TRBD1. Germline CDR1 and CDR2: MDHEN and SYDVKM. The V gene end was trimmed by 7 bases and the J gene end by 8 bases; junction bases not matched to a gene: 6. This CDR3 is 13 amino acids long. Here the CDR3 reads CASKQGAAEKLFF. CDR3 sequence (DNA): TGTGCCAGCAAGCAGGGGGCCGCCGAAAAACTGTTTTTT. The complete variable domain, with remaining parts taken from reference TRBV28 and TRBJ1-4, reads DVKVTQSSRYLVKRTGEKVFLECVQDMDHENMFWYRQDPGLGLRLIYFSYDVKMKEKGDIPEGYSVSREKKERFSLILESASTNQTSMYLCASKQGAAEKLFFGSGTQLSVL.

The V call is TRBV7-8, the J call TRBJ1-1, with TRBD1 matching over 7 bases. Looked up from germline, CDR1 is SGHVS and CDR2 is FQNEAQ. This CDR3 has 13 residues. Losses at the gene ends were 7 bases for V and 0 bases for J; bases not matched to a gene: 2. As DNA, the CDR3 is TGTGCCAGCAACAGGGGATTGAACACTGAAGCTTTCTTT. Translated, it gives CASNRGLNTEAFF.

This clone was counted a few times. The chain couples TRBV27 to TRBJ1-1; the match to TRBD1 covers 8 bases. The CDR3 is 13 amino acids. The ends lost 6 bases at V and 6 bases at J; junction bases unmatched: 6. Germline CDR1 is MNHEY and CDR2 is SMNVEV (reference sequence). The CDR3 region has the DNA TGTGCCAGCAGCCGTAGGACAGGGTCTGAAGCTTTCTTT. Its protein product is CASSRRTGSEAFF.

The chain employs TRBV2 and TRBJ2-3, with a possible D match to TRBD1 (5 bases). V lost 8 bases and J 0 bases, leaving 9 bases between the germline ends. This CDR3 contains 13 residues. The germline V gene has CDR1 SNHLY and CDR2 FYNNEI. This chain's CDR3 is CASLDTSTDTQYF. CDR3 sequence (DNA): TGTGCCAGCCTGGACACTAGCACAGATACGCAGTATTTT.

V and J are TRBV28 and TRBJ2-4; 8 bases agree with TRBD1. CDR3 length: 13 residues. The germline gives CDR1 MDHEN, CDR2 SYDVKM. The V gene end was trimmed by 6 bases and the J gene end by 5 bases; junction bases not matched to a gene: 3. This CDR3 is CASSQGAQNIQYF. The CDR3 bases are TGTGCCAGCAGCCAGGGGGCCCAAAACATTCAGTACTTC.

This clone has more than one count but fewer than ten. The chain carries TRBV10-2 and TRBJ1-2; unclear D gene. With 3 bases removed from V and 5 bases from J, the gap between germline ends came to 10 bases. This CDR3 contains 13 residues. Germline V gives CDR1 WSHSY, CDR2 SAAADI. The CDR3 sequence is CASSEPRMYGYTF. CDR3 DNA sequence: TGCGCCAGCAGTGAACCCAGGATGTATGGCTACACCTTC.